This entry features one T cell receptor beta chain sequence. The sample comes from a study of cytomegalovirus exposure and HLA in healthy donors. This CDR3 has 13 amino acids. V dropped 2 bases and J dropped 0 bases, with 3 bases sitting between them. Germline CDR1 is SGHTA and CDR2 is FQGTGA. Amplification used 60 Vbeta primers and 13 Jbeta primers. Produced via immunoSEQ multiplex PCR; TCRdb's table is partial and in-frame only. This sample has around 85,000 clones; 80% occur once, and the top ten carry 7.3%. The clonotype comes from a man younger than 40 in good health and CMV-seronegative. Sequenced material: PBMCs. This chain links TRBV7-3 with TRBJ2-3, with D uncertain. CDR3 DNA: TGTGCCAGCAGCTTAGGCAGCACAGATACGCAGTATTTT. Translated, it gives CASSLGSTDTQYF.